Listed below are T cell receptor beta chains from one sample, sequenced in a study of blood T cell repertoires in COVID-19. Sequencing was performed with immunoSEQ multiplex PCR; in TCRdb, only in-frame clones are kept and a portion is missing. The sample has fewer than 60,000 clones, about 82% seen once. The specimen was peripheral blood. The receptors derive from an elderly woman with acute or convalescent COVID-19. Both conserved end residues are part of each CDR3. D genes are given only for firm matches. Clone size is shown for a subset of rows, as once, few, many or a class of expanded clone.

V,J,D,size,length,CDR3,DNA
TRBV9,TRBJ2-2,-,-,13,CASSVAVTGELFF,TGTGCCAGCAGCGTAGCCGTCACCGGGGAGCTGTTTTTT
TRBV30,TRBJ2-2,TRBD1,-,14,CAWSAGTGPGELFF,TGTGCCTGGAGTGCCGGGACAGGGCCCGGGGAGCTGTTTTTT
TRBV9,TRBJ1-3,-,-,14,CASSVEGGFNTIYF,TGTGCCAGCAGCGTAGAGGGGGGGTTTAACACCATATATTTT
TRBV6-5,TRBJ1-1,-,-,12,CASNRQNTEAFF,TGTGCCAGCAACCGACAGAACACTGAAGCTTTCTTT
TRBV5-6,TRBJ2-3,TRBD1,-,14,CASSLDRPTDTQYF,TGTGCCAGCAGTTTGGACAGGCCCACAGATACGCAGTATTTT
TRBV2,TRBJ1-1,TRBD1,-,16,CASRPVTGTDNTEAFF,TGTGCCAGCAGACCCGTAACCGGGACAGATAACACTGAAGCTTTCTTT
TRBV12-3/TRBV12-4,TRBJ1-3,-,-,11,CASSDSSPIYF,TGTGCCAGCAGTGACTCGTCTCCCATATATTTT
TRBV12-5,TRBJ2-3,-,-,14,CASGPGLLQDTQYF,TGTGCTAGTGGTCCCGGACTACTCCAAGATACGCAGTATTTT
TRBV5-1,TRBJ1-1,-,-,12,CASSLQSTEAFF,TGCGCCAGCAGCTTACAGAGCACTGAAGCTTTCTTT
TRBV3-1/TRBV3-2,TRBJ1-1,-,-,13,CASSPGVSPEAFF,TGTGCCAGCAGCCCAGGGGTGAGCCCTGAAGCTTTCTTT
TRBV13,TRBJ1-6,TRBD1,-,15,CASSPRQGASSPLHF,TGTGCCAGCAGCCCCCGGCAGGGGGCGAGTTCACCCCTCCACTTT
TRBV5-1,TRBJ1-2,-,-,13,CASSLLADYGYTF,TGCGCCAGCAGCTTGTTAGCCGACTATGGCTACACCTTC
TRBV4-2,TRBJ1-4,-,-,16,CASSQGWGGADEKLFF,TGTGCCAGCAGCCAGGGCTGGGGGGGCGCGGATGAAAAACTGTTTTTT
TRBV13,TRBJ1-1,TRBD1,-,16,CASSLQTGSVNTEAFF,TGTGCCAGCAGCCTACAGACAGGGTCGGTGAACACTGAAGCTTTCTTT
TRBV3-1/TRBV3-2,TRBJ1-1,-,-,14,CASSQGVSNTEAFF,TGTGCCAGCAGCCAAGGAGTCTCGAACACTGAAGCTTTCTTT
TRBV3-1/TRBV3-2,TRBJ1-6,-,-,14,CASRAGRVNSPLHF,TGTGCCAGCAGAGCCGGTCGAGTTAATTCACCCCTCCACTTT
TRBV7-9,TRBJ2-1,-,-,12,CASSVLSNEQFF,TGTGCCAGCAGTGTCTTGTCCAATGAGCAGTTCTTC
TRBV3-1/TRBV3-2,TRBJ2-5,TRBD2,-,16,CASSQDILAAQETQYF,TGTGCCAGCAGCCAAGATATACTAGCGGCCCAAGAGACCCAGTACTTC
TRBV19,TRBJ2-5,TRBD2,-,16,CASSSLTSGDGETQYF,TGTGCCAGTAGTTCCCTGACTAGCGGGGATGGCGAGACCCAGTACTTC
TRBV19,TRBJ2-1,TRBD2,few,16,CASSIAGLAKYNEQFF,TGTGCCAGTAGTATCGCGGGACTAGCGAAATACAATGAGCAGTTCTTC
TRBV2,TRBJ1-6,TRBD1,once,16,CASSKDRDSYNSPLHF,TGTGCCAGCAGTAAGGACAGGGACTCCTATAATTCACCCCTCCACTTT
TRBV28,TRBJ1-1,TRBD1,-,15,CASSSGQGMNTEAFF,TGTGCCAGCAGTTCCGGACAGGGGATGAACACTGAAGCTTTCTTT
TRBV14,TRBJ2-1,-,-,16,CASSQTGYSSYNEQFF,TGTGCCAGCAGCCAAACAGGGTATAGCTCCTACAATGAGCAGTTCTTC
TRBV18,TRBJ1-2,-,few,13,CASSRQDRSGYTF,TGTGCCAGCTCACGACAGGATCGCTCTGGCTACACCTTC
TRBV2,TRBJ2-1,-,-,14,CASSEDYSSNEQFF,TGTGCCAGCAGTGAAGATTACAGCTCCAATGAGCAGTTCTTC
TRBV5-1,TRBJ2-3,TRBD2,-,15,CASSLAGGYTDTQYF,TGCGCCAGCAGCTTAGCGGGAGGGTACACAGATACGCAGTATTTT
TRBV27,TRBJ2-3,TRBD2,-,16,CASSSRAGGQGDTQYF,TGTGCCAGCAGTTCCCGAGCGGGGGGGCAGGGAGATACGCAGTATTTT
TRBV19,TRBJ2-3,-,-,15,CASTPGLYSTDTQYF,TGTGCCAGTACGCCGGGACTGTATAGCACAGATACGCAGTATTTT
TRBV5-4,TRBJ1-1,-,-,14,CASSLGGQLAEAFF,TGTGCCAGCAGCTTAGGAGGGCAATTGGCTGAAGCTTTCTTT
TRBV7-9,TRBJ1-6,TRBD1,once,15,CASSPGQGDNSPLHF,TGTGCCAGCAGCCCCGGACAGGGGGATAATTCACCCCTCCACTTT
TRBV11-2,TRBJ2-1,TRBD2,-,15,CASRRTRGTPSEQFF,TGTGCCAGCAGGAGGACTAGGGGAACACCCAGTGAGCAGTTCTTC
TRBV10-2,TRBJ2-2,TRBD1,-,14,CATSQGANTGELFF,TGCGCCACCTCGCAGGGGGCGAACACCGGGGAGCTATTTTTT
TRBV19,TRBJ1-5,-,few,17,CASSNRAEGNSNQPQHF,TGTGCCAGTAGTAACCGAGCCGAGGGTAATAGCAATCAGCCCCAGCATTTT
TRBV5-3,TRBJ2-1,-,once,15,CARSLNGTQNNEQFF,TGTGCCAGAAGCCTGAACGGGACACAGAACAATGAGCAGTTCTTC
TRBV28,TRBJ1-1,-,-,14,CASSLDVGRTEAFF,TGTGCCAGCAGTTTAGATGTAGGGAGGACTGAAGCTTTCTTT
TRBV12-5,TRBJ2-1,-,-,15,CASGRDGLEGDEQFF,TGTGCTAGTGGCCGTGACGGGCTCGAGGGGGATGAGCAGTTCTTC
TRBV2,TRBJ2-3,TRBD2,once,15,CASSASGGAVDTQYF,TGTGCCAGCAGTGCTAGCGGGGGGGCCGTAGATACGCAGTATTTT
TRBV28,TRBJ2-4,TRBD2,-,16,CASSSVAGGAKNIQYF,TGTGCCAGCAGTTCAGTAGCGGGGGGTGCCAAAAACATTCAGTACTTC
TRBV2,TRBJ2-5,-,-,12,CASTGEVKTQYF,TGTGCCAGCACTGGGGAGGTGAAGACCCAGTACTTC
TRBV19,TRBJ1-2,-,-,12,CASSSGRYGYTF,TGTGCCAGTAGTTCCGGGAGGTATGGCTACACCTTC
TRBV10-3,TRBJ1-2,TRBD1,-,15,CAISESRQGNYGYTF,TGTGCCATCAGTGAATCCAGACAGGGGAACTATGGCTACACCTTC
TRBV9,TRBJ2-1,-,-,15,CASSVGPPTSNEQFF,TGTGCCAGCAGCGTAGGGCCCCCCACTAGCAATGAGCAGTTCTTC
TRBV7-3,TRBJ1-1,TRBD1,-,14,CASSAGTGSTEAFF,TGTGCCAGCAGCGCCGGGACAGGGTCAACTGAAGCTTTCTTT
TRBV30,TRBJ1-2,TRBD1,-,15,CAWSNTGTGGFGYTF,TGTGCCTGGAGTAATACCGGGACAGGGGGTTTTGGCTACACCTTC
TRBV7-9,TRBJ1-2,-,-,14,CASSEDRRINGYTF,TGTGCCAGCAGCGAAGACAGGAGAATCAATGGCTACACCTTC
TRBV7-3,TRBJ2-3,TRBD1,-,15,CASSSGQGMTDTQYF,TGTGCCAGCAGCTCAGGACAGGGTATGACAGATACGCAGTATTTT
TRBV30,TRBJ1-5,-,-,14,CAWSSPPLDQPQHF,TGTGCCTGGAGTTCCCCCCCACTAGATCAGCCCCAGCATTTT
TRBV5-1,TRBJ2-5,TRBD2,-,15,CASSLGLAGEETQYF,TGCGCCAGCAGCCTGGGACTAGCGGGAGAAGAGACCCAGTACTTC
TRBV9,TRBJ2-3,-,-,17,CASSALSAFIGPDTQYF,TGTGCCAGCAGCGCTTTGTCAGCGTTTATCGGCCCAGATACGCAGTATTTT
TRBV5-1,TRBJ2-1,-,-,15,CASSLVPGSYNEQFF,TGCGCCAGCAGCCTAGTCCCGGGCTCCTACAATGAGCAGTTCTTC
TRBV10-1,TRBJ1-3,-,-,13,CACRIGGGNTIYF,TGCGCCTGCCGCATCGGGGGAGGAAACACCATATATTTT
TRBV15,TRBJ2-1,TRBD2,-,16,CATSREGLATYNEQFF,TGTGCCACCAGCAGAGAGGGACTAGCCACCTACAATGAGCAGTTCTTC
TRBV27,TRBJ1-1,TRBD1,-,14,CASRLQGMNTEAFF,TGTGCCAGCAGATTACAGGGGATGAACACTGAAGCTTTCTTT
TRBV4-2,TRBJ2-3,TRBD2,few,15,CASSQEGGSTDTQYF,TGTGCCAGCAGCCAAGAGGGGGGGAGCACAGATACGCAGTATTTT
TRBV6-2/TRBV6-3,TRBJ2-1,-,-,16,CASSYGSYRNDNEQFF,TGTGCCAGCAGTTACGGTAGCTACAGGAATGACAATGAGCAGTTCTTC
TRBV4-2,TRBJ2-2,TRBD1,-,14,CASSQGDRVRELFF,TGTGCCAGCAGCCAGGGGGACAGGGTGCGGGAGCTGTTTTTT
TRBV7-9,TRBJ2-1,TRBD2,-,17,CASSSSWTSGREDEQFF,TGTGCCAGCAGCTCTAGTTGGACTAGCGGGAGGGAGGATGAGCAGTTCTTC
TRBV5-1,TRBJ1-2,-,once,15,CASSLAYLGGYGYTF,TGCGCCAGCAGCTTGGCTTATCTAGGGGGCTATGGCTACACCTTC